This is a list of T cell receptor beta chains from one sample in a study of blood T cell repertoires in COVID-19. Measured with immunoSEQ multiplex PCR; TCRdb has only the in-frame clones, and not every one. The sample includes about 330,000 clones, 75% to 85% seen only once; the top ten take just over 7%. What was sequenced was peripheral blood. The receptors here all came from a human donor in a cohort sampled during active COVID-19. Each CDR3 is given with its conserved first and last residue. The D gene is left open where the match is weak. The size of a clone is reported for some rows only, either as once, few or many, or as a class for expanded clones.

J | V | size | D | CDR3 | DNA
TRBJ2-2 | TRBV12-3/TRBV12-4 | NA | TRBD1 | CASATGEELFF | TGTGCCAGCGCCACAGGGGAGGAGCTGTTTTTT
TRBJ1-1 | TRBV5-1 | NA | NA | CASTNNRNTEAFF | TGCGCCAGCACCAACAACAGGAACACTGAAGCTTTCTTT
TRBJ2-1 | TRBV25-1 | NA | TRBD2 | CASSASGKSSYNEQFF | TGTGCCAGCAGCGCTAGCGGGAAAAGCTCCTACAATGAGCAGTTCTTC
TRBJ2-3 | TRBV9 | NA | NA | CASSVFSGDTDTQYF | TGTGCCAGCAGCGTGTTTAGCGGAGACACAGATACGCAGTATTTT
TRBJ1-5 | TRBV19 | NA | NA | CASSTADSLSNQPQHF | TGTGCCAGTAGTACCGCGGACAGTCTTAGCAATCAGCCCCAGCATTTT
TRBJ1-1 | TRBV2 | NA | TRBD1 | CASSERTGSFTEAFF | TGTGCCAGCAGTGAGAGGACAGGGTCGTTTACTGAAGCTTTCTTT
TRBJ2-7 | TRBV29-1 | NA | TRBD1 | CSGGTGYEQYF | TGCAGCGGAGGGACAGGCTACGAGCAGTACTTC
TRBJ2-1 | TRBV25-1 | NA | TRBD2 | CATELAGVYNEQFF | TGTGCCACCGAACTAGCGGGGGTCTACAATGAGCAGTTCTTC
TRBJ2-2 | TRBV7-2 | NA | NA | CASSLAQNTGELFF | TGTGCCAGCAGCTTAGCACAGAACACCGGGGAGCTGTTTTTT
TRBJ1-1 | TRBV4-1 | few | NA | CASSQDVLGDIRAEAFF | TGCGCCAGCAGCCAAGATGTGCTGGGAGATATCCGGGCTGAAGCTTTCTTT
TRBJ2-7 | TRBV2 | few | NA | CASRDDAAKYEQYF | TGTGCCAGCAGAGATGACGCGGCCAAATACGAGCAGTACTTC
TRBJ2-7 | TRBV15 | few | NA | CATSPESSYEQYF | TGTGCCACCTCCCCGGAGAGCTCCTACGAGCAGTACTTC
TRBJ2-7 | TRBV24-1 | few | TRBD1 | CATSASTGISDEQYF | TGTGCCACCAGTGCCTCGACAGGGATCTCCGACGAGCAGTACTTC
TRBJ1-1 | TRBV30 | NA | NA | CAWSTGRDTEAFF | TGTGCCTGGAGTACAGGGAGGGACACTGAAGCTTTCTTT
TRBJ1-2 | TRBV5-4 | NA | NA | CASSPRTEPNYGYTF | TGTGCCAGCAGCCCACGGACAGAGCCTAACTATGGCTACACCTTC
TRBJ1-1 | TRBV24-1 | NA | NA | CATMAEGYTEAFF | TGTGCCACCATGGCAGAGGGATACACTGAAGCTTTCTTT
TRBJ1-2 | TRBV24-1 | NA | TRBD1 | CATSDPGTGDGYTF | TGTGCCACCAGTGACCCCGGAACAGGGGATGGCTACACCTTC
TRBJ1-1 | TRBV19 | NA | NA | CASSSLRENTEAFF | TGTGCCAGTAGTAGCCTCAGGGAGAACACTGAAGCTTTCTTT
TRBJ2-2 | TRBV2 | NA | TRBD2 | CASSPLAGRSTGELFF | TGTGCCAGCAGTCCCCTAGCGGGGCGCTCCACCGGGGAGCTGTTTTTT
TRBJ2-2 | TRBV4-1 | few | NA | CASSQVAWRLNTGELFF | TGCGCCAGCAGCCAAGTTGCGTGGAGGTTAAACACCGGGGAGCTGTTTTTT
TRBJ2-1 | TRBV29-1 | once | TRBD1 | CSVEGTGGKGGSYNEQFF | TGCAGCGTTGAGGGGACAGGGGGCAAAGGGGGTTCCTACAATGAGCAGTTCTTC
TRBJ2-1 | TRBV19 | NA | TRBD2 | CASTFSGTYNEQFF | TGTGCCAGTACCTTTAGCGGGACCTACAATGAGCAGTTCTTC
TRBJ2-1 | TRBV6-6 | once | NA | CASSYWRGEQFF | TGTGCCAGCAGTTACTGGAGGGGTGAGCAGTTCTTC
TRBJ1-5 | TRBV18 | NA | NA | CASSPNLNQPQHF | TGTGCCAGCTCACCAAACTTAAATCAGCCCCAGCATTTT
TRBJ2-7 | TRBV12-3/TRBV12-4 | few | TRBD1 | CASSFGTAYEQYF | TGTGCCAGCAGTTTCGGGACAGCCTACGAGCAGTACTTC
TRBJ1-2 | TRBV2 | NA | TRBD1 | CASQGEQGANYGYTF | TGTGCCAGCCAAGGAGAACAGGGGGCAAACTATGGCTACACCTTC
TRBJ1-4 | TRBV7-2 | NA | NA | CASSLVGEKLFF | TGTGCCAGCAGCTTAGTCGGTGAAAAACTGTTTTTT
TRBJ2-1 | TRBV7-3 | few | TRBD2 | CASSLMAGGHNEQFF | TGTGCCAGCAGCTTAATGGCGGGGGGGCACAATGAGCAGTTCTTC
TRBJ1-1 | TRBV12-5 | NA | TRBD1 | CASGLVQQGTAEAFF | TGTGCTAGTGGTTTGGTTCAACAGGGGACCGCTGAAGCTTTCTTT
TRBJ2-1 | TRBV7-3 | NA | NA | CASSPRAGEQFF | TGTGCCAGCAGCCCAAGGGCAGGGGAGCAGTTCTTC
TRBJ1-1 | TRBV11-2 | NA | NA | CASSLDIQGAEAFF | TGTGCCAGCAGCTTAGACATACAGGGCGCTGAAGCTTTCTTT
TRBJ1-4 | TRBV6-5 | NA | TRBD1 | CASSPATSGGKLFF | TGTGCCAGCAGCCCCGCTACCTCAGGGGGAAAACTGTTTTTT
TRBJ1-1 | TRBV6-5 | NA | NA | CASTESDNRNTEAFF | TGTGCCAGCACAGAGTCGGACAATCGAAACACTGAAGCTTTCTTT
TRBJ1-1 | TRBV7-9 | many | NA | CASSLNLEGKAEAFF | TGTGCCAGCAGCTTAAATTTGGAGGGGAAGGCTGAAGCTTTCTTT
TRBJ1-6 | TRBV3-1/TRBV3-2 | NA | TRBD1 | CASSQWTGDSPLHF | TGTGCCAGCAGCCAGTGGACAGGGGATTCACCCCTCCACTTT
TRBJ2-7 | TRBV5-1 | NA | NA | CASSSDRKSYEQYF | TGCGCCAGCAGCTCGGACAGAAAATCCTACGAGCAGTACTTC
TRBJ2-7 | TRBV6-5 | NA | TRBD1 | CASSYGQGVGYEQYF | TGTGCCAGCAGTTACGGACAGGGGGTGGGGTACGAGCAGTACTTC
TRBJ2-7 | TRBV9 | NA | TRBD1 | CASSVGQGLYEQYF | TGTGCCAGCAGCGTAGGACAGGGCCTGTACGAGCAGTACTTC
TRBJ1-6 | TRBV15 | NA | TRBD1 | CATSRGTGQYNSPLHF | TGTGCCACCAGCAGAGGTACGGGACAGTATAATTCACCCCTCCACTTT
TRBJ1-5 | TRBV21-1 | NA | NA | CASSKALFTGTGYNQPQHF | TGTGCCAGCAGCAAAGCGCTTTTTACGGGGACAGGGTATAATCAGCCCCAGCATTTT